The 15 T cell receptor beta chains below come from one sample, sequenced in a study of spatial heterogeneity in lung cancer. Via MiXCR, TCRdb re-called the 5' RACE reads, giving one row per CDR3 protein. The sample lists more than 45,000 distinct CDR3 sequences, roughly 5.7% occurring once. Time point in this sample: sample taken at primary tumor resection. The source was PBMCs, collected at surgery. These receptor sequences come from a male donor with early-stage non-small cell lung cancer.

Many counts were recorded for this clonotype. The genes are TRBV12-3 or TRBV12-4 and TRBJ1-6; D gene ambiguous. Trimming cost V 4 bases and J 5 bases, with 9 bases left between them. The CDR3 runs to 14 residues. The CDR3 sequence is CASSSGLNNSPLHF. CDR3 bases: TGTGCCAGCAGTTCCGGTCTTAATAATTCACCCCTCCACTTT.

Many counts were recorded for this clonotype. CDR3 nucleotides: TGTGCCAGCAGTCCCTTAACGGGAGGAGGCAATCAGCCCCAGCATTTT. Translating gives CASSPLTGGGNQPQHF. V and J are TRBV27 and TRBJ1-5; no clear D gene. Per the germline V gene, CDR1 is MNHEY and CDR2 is SMNVEV (reference sequence). This CDR3 contains 16 residues. Trimming pared 5 bases from V and 2 bases from J, leaving 16 bases between.

This clonotype showed up many times. The V gene is TRBV20-1, the J gene TRBJ1-2; maybe TRBD1 (5 bases). This CDR3 comprises 14 residues. Looked up from germline, CDR1 is DFQATT and CDR2 is SNEGSKA (reference sequence). The ends were cut back, 0 bases at V and 4 bases at J, with 12 bases in the middle. The CDR3 nucleotides read TGCAGTGCTAGAGACGGGGCAGGGACCTATGGCTACACCTTC. Protein sequence: CSARDGAGTYGYTF.

There are many counts of this clonotype. The chain links TRBV2 to TRBJ2-1; 9 bases align to TRBD1. Germline V CDR1 and CDR2: SNHLY, FYNNEI. The CDR3 loop spans 13 amino acids. J was trimmed by 6 bases and V by 8 bases; bases with no gene match: 5. CDR3: CASGSQGANEQFF. The CDR3 bases are TGTGCCAGCGGATCACAGGGGGCCAATGAGCAGTTCTTC.

This clonotype was seen many times. The J gene is TRBJ2-2, the V gene TRBV7-9, with TRBD1 matching 12 bases. Germline V CDR1 and CDR2: SEHNR, FQNEAQ (reference sequence). With 5 bases clipped from V and 3 bases from J, the junction kept 13 bases outside the gene matches. The CDR3 is made up of 19 amino acids. CDR3 sequence: CASSPGTGGERPHTGELFF. The CDR3 nucleotides read TGTGCCAGCAGCCCCGGGACAGGGGGCGAACGCCCCCACACCGGGGAGCTGTTTTTT.

This chain connects TRBV7-3 to TRBJ2-2, with D perhaps being TRBD1 or TRBD2 (5 bases each). The CDR3 contains 15 residues. Germline assignment: CDR1 SGHTA and CDR2 FQGTGA. V was pared by 2 bases and J by 0 bases, with 7 bases between. The DNA for the CDR3 is TGTGCCAGCAGCTTACAGGGACCGAACACCGGGGAGCTGTTTTTT. Translated: CASSLQGPNTGELFF.

This clonotype showed up many times. The CDR3 bases are TGTGCCAGCAGCCCACAGACAGGGCCGGACACCGGGGAGCTGTTTTTT. The encoded protein is CASSPQTGPDTGELFF. V usage is TRBV9 and J usage is TRBJ2-2, with TRBD1 matching 7 bases. The CDR3 has 16 residues. The V and J ends lost 4 bases and 3 bases, in that order; junction bases with no gene match: 9. Germline CDR1 and CDR2: SGDLS and YYNGEE.

This clonotype was counted ten times or more. This chain joins TRBV27 and TRBJ1-5; 9 bases map to TRBD1. Germline trimming cut 5 bases from V and 4 bases from J; bases unmatched to any gene: 9. The CDR3 is 16 residues long. Germline assignment: CDR1 MNHEY and CDR2 SMNVEV (reference sequence). CDR3 sequence (DNA): TGTGCCAGCAGTCCCAGACAAGGGACAGGGAATCAGCCCCAGCATTTT. Translating it yields CASSPRQGTGNQPQHF.

This clonotype was observed at least ten times. The chain carries TRBV2 and TRBJ2-1; 7 nucleotides match TRBD2. The junction had 11 bases not matched to a gene; V was cut back by 7 bases and J by 8 bases. From germline, CDR1 is SNHLY and CDR2 FYNNEI. CDR3 length: 14 residues. CDR3: CASKAGVSSDEQFF. CDR3 in DNA: TGTGCCAGCAAGGCGGGAGTCAGTTCGGATGAGCAGTTCTTC.

The chain has TRBV28 and TRBJ2-3, with no clear D. The germline V gene encodes CDR1 MDHEN and CDR2 SYDVKM. Trimming cost V 8 bases and J 0 bases, with 15 bases left between them. The CDR3 totals 15 residues. The DNA of the CDR3 is TGTGCCAGCCAGGAGTCGGCGTCGAGCACAGATACGCAGTATTTT. Encoded protein: CASQESASSTDTQYF. Complete variable domain (other parts from reference TRBV28 and TRBJ2-3): DVKVTQSSRYLVKRTGEKVFLECVQDMDHENMFWYRQDPGLGLRLIYFSYDVKMKEKGDIPEGYSVSREKKERFSLILESASTNQTSMYLCASQESASSTDTQYFGPGTRLTVL.

This clonotype was found many times. The genes are TRBV18 and TRBJ1-2; TRBD1 matches 7 bases. V trimming: 3 bases; J trimming: 6 bases; junction bases outside the gene matches: 4. There are 13 residues in the CDR3. Germline CDR1 reads KGHSH; CDR2 reads LQKENI. CDR3: CASSPGTDHGYTF. CDR3 DNA sequence: TGTGCCAGCTCACCGGGGACAGATCATGGCTACACCTTC.

This clonotype was observed at least ten times. The rearrangement joins TRBV6-2 or TRBV6-3 to TRBJ2-3; D possibly corresponds to TRBD2 (5 bases). V was clipped by 0 bases and J by 0 bases, with 7 bases between them. CDR1 MNHEY and CDR2 SVGEGT come from the germline V gene. The CDR3 is 15 residues long. CDR3 coding DNA: TGTGCCAGCAGTTACTCGAGGACTAGCACAGATACGCAGTATTTT. Encoded protein: CASSYSRTSTDTQYF.

This clonotype was counted ten times or more. The chain is built from TRBV20-1 and TRBJ1-1; D is unclear. Germline-derived CDR1 and CDR2 are DFQATT and SNEGSKA (reference sequence). Trimming shortened V by 2 bases and J by 5 bases, and 9 bases separated the two germline ends. The CDR3 has 12 residues. In DNA form, the CDR3 reads TGCAGTGCTAGAACCTACCGGACTGAAGCTTTCTTT. Its protein product is CSARTYRTEAFF.

Many counts were recorded for this clonotype. V gene TRBV24-1 combines with J gene TRBJ2-1; 7 bases line up with TRBD1. V was clipped by 5 bases and J by 2 bases; unmatched bases: 5. CDR1 and CDR2 from the germline V gene are KGHDR and SFDVKD. There are 15 residues in the CDR3. The CDR3 region has the DNA TGTGCCACCAGTGGTGACAGGGACGCCTACAATGAGCAGTTCTTC. Its translation is CATSGDRDAYNEQFF.

The table lists this clonotype with many counts. This chain joins TRBV24-1 and TRBJ1-3; D unresolved. The CDR3 totals 16 residues. Germline CDR1 is KGHDR and CDR2 is SFDVKD. With 3 bases removed from V and 4 bases from J, the gap between germline ends came to 15 bases. In DNA form, the CDR3 reads TGTGCCACCAGTGATCCCTCCGGGCCTGGGGGAAACACCATATATTTT. Translation: CATSDPSGPGGNTIYF.